This entry is about one TCR beta chain. The data were obtained in a study of blood T cell repertoires in COVID-19. Original analysis: Reference gene primer amplification in the assay estimated nucleated cell counts. Sequencing used immunoSEQ multiplex PCR; TCRdb keeps in-frame clones, though not all of them. Clone size and V and J calls were adopted from that table, with D and trimming inferred from the DNA. The sample lists about 430,000 clones, approximately 91% occurring once. V was clipped by 11 bases and J by 4 bases, with 21 bases between them. Germline V gene data show CDR1 as SGHDN and CDR2 as FVKESK. This CDR3 has 15 amino acids. Those enrolled, adults aged roughly 18 to 90 years, came from under 25 US areas.

Sequencing was performed on PBMCs or T cells enriched from blood (not recorded which). The chain carries TRBV14 and TRBJ1-5, with D perhaps matching TRBD1 (6 bases). This sequence was found in a woman aged 18-29 years who had been exposed to COVID-19. The CDR3 bases are TGTGCCGGGACGGGTGACAGGTTAAGAAATCAGCCCCAGCATTTT. This translates into CAGTGDRLRNQPQHF.